This T cell receptor (beta chain) was recovered during a study of cytomegalovirus exposure and HLA in healthy donors. Study-wide results and limits: Earlier findings revealed that most TCR beta V segments proved productive either about 87% or about 30% of the time.

Comment on this clone: What it recognizes is unknown.

J was trimmed by 7 bases and V by 6 bases; bases with no gene match: 9. This CDR3 has 14 amino acids. Per germline, CDR1 MNHNY and CDR2 SVGAGI (reference sequence). The PCR used 60 Vbeta and 13 Jbeta primers. Sequencing was performed with immunoSEQ multiplex PCR; in TCRdb, only in-frame clones are kept and a portion is missing. The sample carries some 100,000 clones, about four fifths recorded once. The TCR was taken from a middle-aged woman in good health and CMV-seronegative. The chain uses TRBV6-6 and TRBJ1-5; 7 nucleotides match TRBD1. The source material was PBMCs. The CDR3 here is CASSLQGTHQPQHF. CDR3 coding DNA: TGTGCCAGCAGCCTACAGGGGACCCACCAGCCCCAGCATTTT.